These 25 T cell receptor beta chains were sequenced from one sample in a study of CD8 T cells in ankylosing spondylitis. TCRdb used MiXCR to reprocess the 5' RACE reads, holding one entry per CDR3 protein. Of about 340,000 distinct CDR3 sequences in the sample, 20% to 25% were seen once. Sequenced material: blood, either unsorted or a sorted T cell fraction (not recorded which). All receptors come from a male donor with ankylosing spondylitis or in good health (not recorded which).

At least ten counts were recorded for this clonotype. The chain links TRBV12-3 or TRBV12-4 to TRBJ1-1; 8 nucleotides agree with TRBD1. This CDR3 is 12 amino acids long. The ends lost 4 bases at V and 10 bases at J; junction bases unmatched: 5. The CDR3 sequence: CASSSGTGRAFF. The CDR3 region has the DNA TGTGCCAGCAGTTCCGGGACAGGTCGAGCTTTCTTT.

The sample holds one count of this clonotype. The rearrangement uses TRBV3-1 and TRBJ2-7, with D maybe TRBD2 (5 bases). Trimming pared 3 bases from V and 1 base from J, leaving 13 bases between. The CDR3 loop spans 15 amino acids. CDR1 and CDR2 from the germline V gene are LGHDT and YNNKEL (reference sequence). The CDR3 reads CASSQYAGSSYEQYF. The CDR3 coding sequence is TGTGCCAGCAGCCAGTACGCGGGCTCTTCCTACGAGCAGTACTTC.

J is TRBJ1-1 and V is TRBV14, with D unclear. CDR1 and CDR2 from the germline V gene are SGHDN and FVKESK. Trimming stripped 1 base from V and 5 bases from J, with 5 bases between. The CDR3 spans 12 residues. CDR3 bases: TGTGCCAGCAGCCAAGTACGAACTGAAGCTTTCTTT. It is translated as CASSQVRTEAFF. The full variable domain, in which reference TRBV14 and TRBJ1-1 provide the parts outside the CDR3, is EAGVTQFPSHSVIEKGQTVTLRCDPISGHDNLYWYRRVMGKEIKFLLHFVKESKQDESGMPNNRFLAERTGGTYSTLKVQPAELEDSGVYFCASSQVRTEAFFGQGTRLTVV.

This clonotype has only a few counts. The chain uses TRBV9 and TRBJ1-4; D ambiguous. Germline V lookup: CDR1 SGDLS, CDR2 YYNGEE. CDR3 size: 15 residues. The V end was cut by 4 bases, the J end by 3 bases, with 13 bases between. CDR3 sequence reads: CASSPFGGANEKLFF. As DNA, the CDR3 is TGTGCCAGCAGCCCCTTCGGTGGCGCTAATGAAAAACTGTTTTTT. Full variable domain (rest looked up from reference TRBV9 and TRBJ1-4): DSGVTQTPKHLITATGQRVTLRCSPRSGDLSVYWYQQSLDQGLQFLIQYYNGEERAKGNILERFSAQQFPDLHSELNLSSLELGDSALYFCASSPFGGANEKLFFGSGTQLSVL.

The chain employs TRBV15 and TRBJ2-1; unclear D gene. Germline CDR1 reads LNHNV; CDR2 reads YYDKDF (reference sequence). CDR3 length: 15 amino acids. V lost 1 base and J 5 bases, leaving 12 bases between the germline ends. The CDR3 DNA is TGTGCCACCAGCAGAGGAGCATACCAGAACAATGAGCAGTTCTTC. Translation: CATSRGAYQNNEQFF.

V gene TRBV7-6 combines with J gene TRBJ2-7; TRBD2 aligns across 11 bases. The germline CDR1 and CDR2 sequences are SGHVS and FNYEAQ. CDR3 length equals 15 residues. Trimming took 4 bases from V and 4 from J; bases not matched to a gene: 6. The CDR3 nucleotides are TGTGCCAGCAGCTCACTAGCGGGGGCGAGGTACGAGCAGTACTTC. Encoded protein: CASSSLAGARYEQYF.

This clonotype came up a few times. The J gene is TRBJ2-7, the V gene TRBV6-1; the match to TRBD1 covers 8 bases. Germline lookup yields CDR1 MNHNS and CDR2 SASEGT. The CDR3 runs 15 residues. The J segment lost 2 bases and the V segment lost 6 bases, leaving 9 bases of the junction unmatched. The CDR3 spells CASREDREDTYEQYF. The CDR3 DNA reads TGTGCCAGCAGAGAGGACAGGGAAGATACCTACGAGCAGTACTTC.

This chain joins TRBV7-9 and TRBJ2-1, with 10 positions matching TRBD1. CDR1 and CDR2 from the germline V gene are SEHNR and FQNEAQ (reference sequence). The CDR3 loop spans 12 amino acids. After removal of 6 bases from V and 9 bases from J, the junction contained 2 bases not matched to a gene. CDR3 nucleotides: TGTGCCAGCAGAGACAGGGGGCTTGAGCAGTTCTTC. This codes for CASRDRGLEQFF.

The chain recombines TRBV13 with TRBJ1-1; D gene ambiguous. The CDR3 length is 11 residues. The germline V gene encodes CDR1 PRHDT and CDR2 FYEKMQ (reference sequence). The V end was cut by 7 bases, the J end by 0 bases, with 3 bases between. CDR3 sequence: CASKMNTEAFF. The CDR3 DNA follows: TGTGCCAGCAAGATGAACACTGAAGCTTTCTTT.

This clonotype has only a few counts. The CDR3 region has the DNA TGTGCCAGCAGTTTATTGATGGACAGGGAATCCGAGCAGTACTTC. As protein: CASSLLMDRESEQYF. This sequence joins TRBV28 and TRBJ2-7; 8 nucleotides line up with TRBD1. The V segment lost 1 base and the J segment 6 bases; nucleotides outside the gene matches: 8. The CDR3 is 15 residues long. Germline CDR1 is MDHEN and CDR2 is SYDVKM.

The gene calls are TRBV7-9 and TRBJ2-7; D is possibly TRBD1 or TRBD2 (5 bases each). V lost 0 bases and J 2 bases, leaving 8 bases between the germline ends. Germline CDR1 reads SEHNR; CDR2 reads FQNEAQ (reference sequence). This CDR3 has 14 residues. The CDR3 spells CASSLARETYEQYF. The CDR3 region has the DNA TGTGCCAGCAGCTTAGCCAGGGAGACCTACGAGCAGTACTTC.

The V and J genes are TRBV3-1 and TRBJ2-5; D ambiguous. This CDR3 contains 10 residues. V dropped 1 base and J dropped 10 bases, with 4 bases sitting between them. Per germline, CDR1 LGHDT and CDR2 YNNKEL (reference sequence). The CDR3 here is CASSQGIQYF. In nucleotides, the CDR3 is TGTGCCAGCAGCCAAGGGATCCAGTACTTC.

This clonotype was seen a handful of times. The CDR3 is CASSGSYGSTDTQYF. The DNA of the CDR3 is TGTGCCAGCTCCGGAAGCTACGGCAGCACAGATACGCAGTATTTT. J is TRBJ2-3 and V is TRBV11-2; D gene unclear. The V gene lost 8 bases and the J gene lost 0 bases, with 15 bases spanning the gap. Germline V gene sequence: CDR1 SGHAT, CDR2 FQNNGV. The CDR3 extends over 15 amino acids.

V usage is TRBV5-5 and J usage is TRBJ2-7; no clear D gene. The CDR3 length is 15 residues. V lost 5 bases and J 9 bases, leaving 24 bases between the germline ends. Germline V gives CDR1 SGHKS, CDR2 YYEKEE (reference sequence). The CDR3 loop is CASSSSPSDAPRQYF. The CDR3 bases are TGTGCCAGCAGTTCATCACCAAGTGACGCCCCCCGGCAGTACTTC.

The chain joins TRBV3-1 to TRBJ2-1; D is tentatively TRBD1 or TRBD2 (6 bases each). The ends were cut back, 4 bases at V and 0 bases at J, with 10 bases in the middle. Germline CDR1 and CDR2: LGHDT and YNNKEL (reference sequence). The CDR3 totals 15 residues. Here the CDR3 reads CASSPGASSYNEQFF. The CDR3 DNA reads as TGTGCCAGCAGCCCGGGGGCTAGCTCCTACAATGAGCAGTTCTTC.

This clonotype has a count of ten or more. This chain uses TRBV12-3 or TRBV12-4 with TRBJ2-2; 7 bases fit TRBD1. After removal of 2 bases from V and 6 bases from J, the junction contained 12 bases not matched to a gene. The CDR3 is 17 amino acids. The CDR3 coding sequence is TGTGCCAGCAGTTTACTCGGGCGACAGGGCTTGGCCGGGGAGCTGTTTTTT. Residues: CASSLLGRQGLAGELFF.

This clonotype was seen only a few times. The genes are TRBV30 and TRBJ2-7; D unresolved. This CDR3 has 13 residues. V was trimmed by 0 bases and J by 2 bases, leaving 8 bases between them. In germline, CDR1 is GTSNPN, CDR2 SVGIG (reference sequence). CDR3 residues: CAWSVRVTYEQYF. The CDR3 DNA reads TGTGCCTGGAGTGTTAGGGTCACCTACGAGCAGTACTTC. Variable domain in full (rest from reference TRBV30 and TRBJ2-7): SQTIHQWPATLVQPVGSPLSLECTVEGTSNPNLYWYRQAAGRGLQLLFYSVGIGQISSEVPQNLSASRPQDRQFILSSKKLLLSDSGFYLCAWSVRVTYEQYFGPGTRLTVT.

This clonotype was recorded a few times. The chain employs TRBV4-1 and TRBJ2-3; weak D call: TRBD2 (6 bases). CDR1 MGHRA and CDR2 YSYEKL come from the germline V gene. The CDR3 is 15 amino acids. Trimming stripped 3 bases from V and 6 bases from J, with 16 bases between. The CDR3 sequence is CASSQILRDSDTQYF. For the CDR3, the DNA is TGCGCCAGCAGCCAGATACTCCGGGACTCCGATACGCAGTATTTT.

This clonotype was recorded a few times. The gene calls are TRBV9 and TRBJ1-1; D unclear. V lost 3 bases to trimming and J lost 4 bases, with 10 bases between them. This CDR3 is 13 amino acids long. Germline V lookup: CDR1 SGDLS, CDR2 YYNGEE. The CDR3: CASSDGTLTEAFF. The CDR3, as DNA: TGTGCCAGCAGCGACGGCACCCTCACTGAAGCTTTCTTT.

There are a few counts of this clonotype. The gene calls are TRBV12-3 or TRBV12-4 and TRBJ2-2; D not resolved. Trimming stripped 7 bases from V and 4 bases from J, with 10 bases between. This CDR3 comprises 13 residues. The CDR3 here is CASTVPSTGELFF. The DNA for the CDR3 is TGTGCCAGCACCGTTCCGAGCACCGGGGAGCTGTTTTTT.

This clonotype was detected only a few times. The chain uses TRBV11-2 and TRBJ2-5; D is unresolved. The CDR3 extends over 19 amino acids. The V end was cut by 5 bases, the J end by 2 bases, with 27 bases between. Germline V CDR1 and CDR2: SGHAT, FQNNGV. CDR3 nucleotides: TGTGCCAGCAGCCGACGTACAGTCGGACGGACCATACCTCAAGAGACCCAGTACTTC. It yields the protein CASSRRTVGRTIPQETQYF.

The rearrangement links TRBV5-8 to TRBJ1-4; TRBD1 might be the D (5 bases). The CDR3 has 15 residues. V was clipped by 0 bases and J by 7 bases, with 13 bases between them. Germline V gene sequence: CDR1 SGHTS, CDR2 YDEGEE. CDR3 loop: CASSLVQGLAEKLFF. The DNA of the CDR3 is TGTGCCAGCAGCTTGGTGCAGGGCTTGGCTGAAAAACTGTTTTTT.

The J gene is TRBJ1-1, the V gene TRBV6-5; the D is unclear. Germline CDR1 MNHEY, CDR2 SVGAGI. Trimming removed 2 bases from V and 1 base from J, with 8 bases in between. This CDR3 is built from 14 residues. DNA for the CDR3: TGTGCCAGCAGTTACGTGGCTAGGAACACTGAAGCTTTCTTT. This sequence encodes CASSYVARNTEAFF.

This clonotype was counted between two and nine times. V and J are TRBV6-5 and TRBJ2-5; possible D gene TRBD1, 5 bases. From germline, CDR1 is MNHEY and CDR2 SVGAGI. V was shortened by 3 bases and J by 4 bases, with 9 bases between the two germline ends. The CDR3 covers 13 residues. The CDR3 is CASSYAGAETQYF. CDR3 DNA sequence: TGTGCCAGCAGTTATGCTGGGGCAGAGACCCAGTACTTC.

V usage is TRBV13 and J usage is TRBJ2-5; 8 bases align to TRBD2. V gave up 1 base and J gave up 0 bases; unmatched junction bases: 1. CDR3 length equals 15 residues. CDR1 and CDR2 from the germline V gene are PRHDT and FYEKMQ (reference sequence). The CDR3 DNA reads as TGTGCCAGCAGCTTAGAGCGGGGGTACCAAGAGACCCAGTACTTC. It encodes CASSLERGYQETQYF.